These 13 T cell receptor beta chains were sequenced from one sample in a study of regulatory T cells in long-lasting Graves disease. TCR beta libraries were built with iRepertoire HTBI primers and Arm-PCR of CDR3 regions. TCRdb itself ran the multiplex PCR reads through MiXCR, one entry per CDR3 protein. This sample has about 470,000 distinct CDR3 sequences; roughly 21% occur once, and the top ten carry approximately 6.4%. Indicated time point: persistent/refractory GD, antithyroid drugs over 5 years with positive TRAb. The TCR library was prepared using RNA isolated from PBMCs. The sample was peripheral blood mononuclear cells (PBMCs), taken when the disease was refractory, from a patient treated with antithyroid drugs. The receptors were sampled from a female donor with Graves disease.

The rearrangement links TRBV5-6 to TRBJ1-1, with unresolved D. Germline CDR1 and CDR2: SGHDT and YYEEEE. The CDR3 runs to 15 residues. The V and J ends lost 4 bases and 2 bases respectively, with 15 bases between them. Written as DNA, the CDR3 is TGTGCCAGCAGCCCTATTGGACCGGACAACACTGAAGCTTTCTTT. It encodes CASSPIGPDNTEAFF.

This rearrangement joins TRBV3-1 to TRBJ2-7; a weak D match, TRBD2 (7 bases). The CDR3 length is 16 residues. V gave up 3 bases and J gave up 1 base, with 16 bases separating them. In germline, CDR1 is LGHDT, CDR2 YNNKEL (reference sequence). CDR3 sequence reads: CASSHLVGGLSYEQYF. CDR3 coding DNA: TGTGCCAGCAGCCATTTGGTCGGGGGGCTTTCCTACGAGCAGTACTTC.

This clonotype was counted ten times or more. The J gene is TRBJ2-5, the V gene TRBV24-1, with a weak D call TRBD1 (6 bases). There are 14 residues in the CDR3. Trimming cost V 4 bases and J 3 bases, with 11 bases left between them. Germline CDR1 is KGHDR and CDR2 is SFDVKD. The DNA of the CDR3 is TGTGCCACCAGTGACCTTCGGACAGAAGAGACCCAGTACTTC. This encodes CATSDLRTEETQYF.

In this sample, this clonotype turned up a few times. J is TRBJ2-7 and V is TRBV5-1, with 8 bases lining up with TRBD1. CDR3 length equals 14 residues. Germline V gives CDR1 SGHRS, CDR2 YFSETQ. The J segment lost 5 bases and the V segment lost 4 bases, leaving 8 bases of the junction unmatched. The DNA for the CDR3 is TGCGCCAGCAGCGCGACAGGGGAAAACGACGAGCAGTACTTC. It translates to CASSATGENDEQYF.

This clonotype was counted only a few times. Written as DNA, the CDR3 is TGTGCCAGCAGCTTCATAGCGGGTCCTTCCTACGAGCAGTACTTC. It translates to CASSFIAGPSYEQYF. The chain carries TRBV7-2 and TRBJ2-7, with 7 bases matching TRBD2. The V gene end was trimmed by 3 bases and the J gene end by 1 base; junction bases not matched to a gene: 6. Germline V CDR1 and CDR2: SGHTA, FQGNSA. This CDR3 is built from 15 residues.

The chain recombines TRBV4-3 with TRBJ1-1; possible D gene TRBD1, 6 bases. Germline values: CDR1 LGHNA, CDR2 YSLEER. The V gene lost 0 bases and the J gene lost 6 bases, with 17 bases spanning the gap. CDR3 length equals 16 residues. The chain's CDR3 is CASSQDRPLGQPEAFF. The CDR3 DNA reads as TGCGCCAGCAGCCAAGATCGCCCCCTCGGACAGCCTGAAGCTTTCTTT.

At least ten counts were recorded for this clonotype. The chain combines TRBV6-1 with TRBJ1-5, with no clear D. The CDR3 length is 11 residues. Germline assignment: CDR1 MNHNS and CDR2 SASEGT. Deletions cut 9 bases from V and 4 bases from J, with 7 bases between. CDR3 coding DNA: TGTGCCAGTGGAACTAATCAGCCCCAGCATTTT. This encodes CASGTNQPQHF.

In this sample, this clonotype turned up many times. The rearrangement joins TRBV12-3 or TRBV12-4 to TRBJ1-6; D gene uncertain. With 6 bases removed from V and 7 bases from J, the gap between germline ends came to 25 bases. The CDR3 spans 18 residues. CDR3 amino acids: CASSTHAAGVARNSPLHF. The CDR3 DNA follows: TGTGCCAGCAGCACGCATGCCGCCGGGGTAGCGAGGAATTCACCCCTCCACTTT.

This clonotype showed up just a few times. Possible read error: a much larger clone is one base away. V gene TRBV27 combines with J gene TRBJ2-7; D is possibly TRBD1 (6 bases). This CDR3 region has 17 residues. Trimming stripped 0 bases from V and 5 bases from J, with 20 bases between. Germline V lookup: CDR1 MNHEY, CDR2 SMNVEV (reference sequence). Here the CDR3 reads CASSLSLPQGRPHEQYF. CDR3 in DNA: TGTGCCAGCAGTTTATCCCTTCCACAGGGTAGGCCCCACGAGCAGTACTTC.

V usage is TRBV11-2 and J usage is TRBJ2-2; TRBD2 matches 7 bases. Germline V gene sequence: CDR1 SGHAT, CDR2 FQNNGV. V lost 0 bases, J lost 6 bases, and 4 bases stayed unmatched. The CDR3 consists of 15 residues. This CDR3 is CASSLDPRGAGELFF. The CDR3 DNA is TGTGCCAGCAGCTTAGACCCACGGGGGGCCGGGGAGCTGTTTTTT.

Worth noting for this clonotype: A read error is possible here, since a much larger clone lies one base away. The CDR3 bases are TGTGCCAGCACTCGAGACCCCGCTCAGCCCCAGCATTTT. Translation: CASTRDPAQPQHF. This rearrangement joins TRBV12-3 or TRBV12-4 to TRBJ1-5; D not certain. The CDR3 has 13 amino acids. Trimming pared 7 bases from V and 6 bases from J, leaving 13 bases between.

The gene calls are TRBV10-3 and TRBJ2-7; D possibly uses TRBD1 or TRBD2 (5 bases each). Trimming took off 11 bases at V and 0 bases at J, with 11 bases between the two ends. Germline V gene lookup returns CDR1 ENHRY and CDR2 SYGVKD. This CDR3 spans 12 amino acids. The DNA of the CDR3 is TGTGCCTCCGGGGCAGTCTCCTACGAGCAGTACTTC. It encodes CASGAVSYEQYF.

This clonotype was seen many times. V and J are TRBV6-1 and TRBJ1-5, with a possible D match to TRBD1 (6 bases). This CDR3 has 16 amino acids. Germline V CDR1 and CDR2: MNHNS, SASEGT. V was shortened by 8 bases and J by 3 bases, with 20 bases between the two germline ends. This chain's CDR3 is CASAPWGRGHNQPQHF. CDR3 nucleotides: TGTGCCAGCGCCCCATGGGGACGGGGGCACAATCAGCCCCAGCATTTT.